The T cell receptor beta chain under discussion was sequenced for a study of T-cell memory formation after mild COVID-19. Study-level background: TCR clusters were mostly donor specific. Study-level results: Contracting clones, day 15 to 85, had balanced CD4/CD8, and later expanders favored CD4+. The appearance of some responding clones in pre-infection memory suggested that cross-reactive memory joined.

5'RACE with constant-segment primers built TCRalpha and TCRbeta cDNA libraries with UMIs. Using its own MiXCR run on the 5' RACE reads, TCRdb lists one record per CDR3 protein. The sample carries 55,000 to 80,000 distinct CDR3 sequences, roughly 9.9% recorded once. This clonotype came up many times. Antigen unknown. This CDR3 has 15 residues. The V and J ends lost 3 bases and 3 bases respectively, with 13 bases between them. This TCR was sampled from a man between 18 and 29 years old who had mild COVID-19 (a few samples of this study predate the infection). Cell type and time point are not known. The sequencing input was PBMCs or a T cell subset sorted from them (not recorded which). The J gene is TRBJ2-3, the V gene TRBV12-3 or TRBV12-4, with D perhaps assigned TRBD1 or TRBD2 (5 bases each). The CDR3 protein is CASSFGTTGTDTQYF. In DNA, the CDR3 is TGTGCCAGCAGTTTTGGGACCACGGGTACAGATACGCAGTATTTT.